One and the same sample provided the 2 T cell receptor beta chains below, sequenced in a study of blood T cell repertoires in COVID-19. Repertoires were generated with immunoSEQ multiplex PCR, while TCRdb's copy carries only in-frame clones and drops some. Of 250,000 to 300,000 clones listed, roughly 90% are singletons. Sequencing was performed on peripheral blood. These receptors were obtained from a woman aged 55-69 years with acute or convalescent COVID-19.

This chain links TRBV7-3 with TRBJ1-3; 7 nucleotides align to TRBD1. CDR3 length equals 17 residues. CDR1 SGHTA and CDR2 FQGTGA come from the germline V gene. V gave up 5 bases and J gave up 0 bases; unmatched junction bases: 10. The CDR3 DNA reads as TGTGCCAGCAGCCCCCAGGACAGGCCGAACTCTGGAAACACCATATATTTT. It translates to CASSPQDRPNSGNTIYF.

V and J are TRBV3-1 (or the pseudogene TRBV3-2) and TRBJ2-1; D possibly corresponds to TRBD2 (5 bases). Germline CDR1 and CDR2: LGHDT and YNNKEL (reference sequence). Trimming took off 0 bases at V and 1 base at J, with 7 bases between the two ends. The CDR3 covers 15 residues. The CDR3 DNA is TGTGCCAGCAGCCAAGAGGGCGGGTCCTACAATGAGCAGTTCTTC. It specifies CASSQEGGSYNEQFF.